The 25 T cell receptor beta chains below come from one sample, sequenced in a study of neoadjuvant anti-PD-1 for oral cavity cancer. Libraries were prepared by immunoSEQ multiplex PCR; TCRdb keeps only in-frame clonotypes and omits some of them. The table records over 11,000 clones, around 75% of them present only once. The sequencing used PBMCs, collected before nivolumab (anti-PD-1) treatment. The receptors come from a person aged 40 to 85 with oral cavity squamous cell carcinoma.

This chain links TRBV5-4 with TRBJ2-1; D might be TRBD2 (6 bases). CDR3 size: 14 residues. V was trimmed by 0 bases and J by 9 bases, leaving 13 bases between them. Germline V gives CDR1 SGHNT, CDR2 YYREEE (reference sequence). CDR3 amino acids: CASSLVGTPREQFF. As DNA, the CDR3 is TGTGCCAGCAGCTTGGTAGGGACTCCTCGTGAGCAGTTCTTC.

As DNA, the CDR3 is TGCGCCAGCAGCCAGAGCCCGATTAGGACAGAGGGTAACGAGCAGTACTTC. Protein sequence: CASSQSPIRTEGNEQYF. The chain is built from TRBV4-1 and TRBJ2-7; TRBD1 is a possible D gene (6 bases). The germline V and J ends were trimmed by 3 bases and 5 bases, with 23 bases remaining between them. CDR1 MGHRA and CDR2 YSYEKL come from the germline V gene. There are 17 residues in the CDR3.

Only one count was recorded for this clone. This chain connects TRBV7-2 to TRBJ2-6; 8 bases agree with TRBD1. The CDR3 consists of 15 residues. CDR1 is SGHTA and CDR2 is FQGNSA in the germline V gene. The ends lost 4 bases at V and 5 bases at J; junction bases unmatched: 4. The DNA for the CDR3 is TGTGCCAGCAGCTCCTGGGACAGGCGGGCCAACGTCCTGACTTTC. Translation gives CASSSWDRRANVLTF.

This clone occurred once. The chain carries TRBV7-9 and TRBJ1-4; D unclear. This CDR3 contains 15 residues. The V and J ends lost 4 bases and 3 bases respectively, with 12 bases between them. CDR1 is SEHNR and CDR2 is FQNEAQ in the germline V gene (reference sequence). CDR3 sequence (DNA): TGTGCCAGCAGCTATTCAGGAGGGTCTAATGAAAAACTGTTTTTT. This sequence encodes CASSYSGGSNEKLFF.

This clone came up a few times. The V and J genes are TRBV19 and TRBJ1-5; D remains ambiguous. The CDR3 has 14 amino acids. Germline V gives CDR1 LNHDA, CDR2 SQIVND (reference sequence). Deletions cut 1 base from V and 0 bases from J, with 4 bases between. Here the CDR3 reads CASSIGYSNQPQHF. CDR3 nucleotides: TGTGCCAGTAGTATAGGGTATAGCAATCAGCCCCAGCATTTT.

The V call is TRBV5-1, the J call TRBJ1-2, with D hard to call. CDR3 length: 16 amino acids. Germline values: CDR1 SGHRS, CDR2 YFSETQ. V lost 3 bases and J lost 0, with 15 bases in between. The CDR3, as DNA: TGCGCCAGCAGCTATAACGGCGAACTAACTAACTATGGCTACACCTTC. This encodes CASSYNGELTNYGYTF.

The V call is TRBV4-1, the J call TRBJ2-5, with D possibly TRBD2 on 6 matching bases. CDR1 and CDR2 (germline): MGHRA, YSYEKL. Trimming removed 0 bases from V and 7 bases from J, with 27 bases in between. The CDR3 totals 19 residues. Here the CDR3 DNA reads TGCGCCAGCAGCCAAGAGATGGGGGGTACAGGCCCCTCGTTGTTGACCCAGTACTTC. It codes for CASSQEMGGTGPSLLTQYF.

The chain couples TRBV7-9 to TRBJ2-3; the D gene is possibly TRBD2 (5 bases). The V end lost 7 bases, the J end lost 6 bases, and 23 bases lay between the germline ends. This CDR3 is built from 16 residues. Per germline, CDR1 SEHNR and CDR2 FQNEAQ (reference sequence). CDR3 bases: TGTGCCAGCACCCCTGGGTTGGTGGCCGGAGGCGATACGCAGTATTTT. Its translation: CASTPGLVAGGDTQYF.

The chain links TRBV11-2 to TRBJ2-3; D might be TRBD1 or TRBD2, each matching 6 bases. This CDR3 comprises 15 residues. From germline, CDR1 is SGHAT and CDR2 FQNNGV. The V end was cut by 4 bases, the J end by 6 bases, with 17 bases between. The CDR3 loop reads CASSSRGQGRDTQYF. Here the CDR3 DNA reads TGTGCCAGCAGCTCCCGAGGGCAGGGGAGGGATACGCAGTATTTT. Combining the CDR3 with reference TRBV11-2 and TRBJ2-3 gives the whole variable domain EAGVAQSPRYKIIEKRQSVAFWCNPISGHATLYWYQQILGQGPKLLIQFQNNGVVDDSQLPKDRFSAERLKGVDSTLKIQPAKLEDSAVYLCASSSRGQGRDTQYFGPGTRLTVL.

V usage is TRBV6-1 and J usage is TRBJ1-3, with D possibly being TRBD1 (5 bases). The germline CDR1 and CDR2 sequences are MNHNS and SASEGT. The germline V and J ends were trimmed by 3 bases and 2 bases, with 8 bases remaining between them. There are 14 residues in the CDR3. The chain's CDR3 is CASSEGGTGNTIYF. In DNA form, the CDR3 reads TGTGCCAGCAGTGAGGGGGGGACTGGAAACACCATATATTTT.

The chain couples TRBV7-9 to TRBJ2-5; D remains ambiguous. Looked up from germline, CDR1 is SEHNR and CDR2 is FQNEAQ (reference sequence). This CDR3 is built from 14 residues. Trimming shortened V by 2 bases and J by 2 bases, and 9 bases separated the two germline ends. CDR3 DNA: TGTGCCAGCAGCTTAACCCGAGAGCAAGAGACCCAGTACTTC. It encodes CASSLTREQETQYF. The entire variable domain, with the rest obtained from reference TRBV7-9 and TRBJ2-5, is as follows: DTGVSQNPRHKITKRGQNVTFRCDPISEHNRLYWYRQTLGQGPEFLTYFQNEAQLEKSRLLSDRFSAERPKGSFSTLEIQRTEQGDSAMYLCASSLTREQETQYFGPGTRLLVL.

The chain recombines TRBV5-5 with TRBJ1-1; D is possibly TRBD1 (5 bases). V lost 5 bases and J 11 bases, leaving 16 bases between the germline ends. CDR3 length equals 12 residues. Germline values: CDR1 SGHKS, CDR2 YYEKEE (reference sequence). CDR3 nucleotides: TGTGCCAGCAGTTACACCGTCAGGGACGCTTTCTTT. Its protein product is CASSYTVRDAFF.

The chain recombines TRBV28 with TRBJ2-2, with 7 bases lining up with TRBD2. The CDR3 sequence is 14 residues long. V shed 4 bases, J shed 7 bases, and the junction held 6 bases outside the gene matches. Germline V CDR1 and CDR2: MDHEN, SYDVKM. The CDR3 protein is CASSWTSAFGELFF. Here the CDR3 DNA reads TGTGCCAGCAGTTGGACTAGTGCCTTCGGGGAGCTGTTTTTT.

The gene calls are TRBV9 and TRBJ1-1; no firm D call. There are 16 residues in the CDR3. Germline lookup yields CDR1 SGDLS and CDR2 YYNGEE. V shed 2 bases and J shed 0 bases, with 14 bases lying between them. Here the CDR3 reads CASSVAPGFLNTEAFF. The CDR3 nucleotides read TGTGCCAGCAGCGTGGCCCCGGGATTCTTGAACACTGAAGCTTTCTTT.

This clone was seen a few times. The CDR3 sequence is CASSAGTSGTDTQYF. The CDR3 DNA is TGTGCCAGCAGTGCCGGGACTAGCGGCACAGATACGCAGTATTTT. The rearrangement joins TRBV6-4 to TRBJ2-3; TRBD2 matches 10 bases. The CDR3 has 15 residues. Germline CDR1 is MRHNA and CDR2 is SNTAGT. Trimming at V came to 4 bases and at J to 1 base, leaving 2 bases not matched to a gene.

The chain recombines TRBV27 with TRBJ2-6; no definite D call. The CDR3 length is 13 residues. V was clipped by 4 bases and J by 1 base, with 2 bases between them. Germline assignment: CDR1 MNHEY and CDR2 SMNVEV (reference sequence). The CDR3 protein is CASSYSGANVLTF. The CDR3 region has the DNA TGTGCCAGCAGTTATTCTGGGGCCAACGTCCTGACTTTC.

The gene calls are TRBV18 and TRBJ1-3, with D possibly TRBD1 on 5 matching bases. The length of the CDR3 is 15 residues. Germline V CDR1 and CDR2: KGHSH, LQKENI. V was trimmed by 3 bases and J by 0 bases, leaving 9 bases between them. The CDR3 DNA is TGTGCCAGCTCACCCGGGGCAGCCTCTGGAAACACCATATATTTT. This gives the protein CASSPGAASGNTIYF.

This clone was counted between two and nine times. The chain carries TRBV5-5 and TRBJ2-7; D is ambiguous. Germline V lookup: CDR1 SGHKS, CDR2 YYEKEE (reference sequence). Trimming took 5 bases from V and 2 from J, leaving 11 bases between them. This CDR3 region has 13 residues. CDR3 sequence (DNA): TGTGCCAGCAGAACGACACAAACCTACGAGCAGTACTTC. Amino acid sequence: CASRTTQTYEQYF.

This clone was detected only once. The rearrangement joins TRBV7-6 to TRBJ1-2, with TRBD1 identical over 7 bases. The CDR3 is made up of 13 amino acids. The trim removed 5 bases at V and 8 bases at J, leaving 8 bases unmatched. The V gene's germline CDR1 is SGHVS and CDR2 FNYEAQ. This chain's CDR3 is CASSHDRAAGYTF. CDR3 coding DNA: TGTGCCAGCAGCCATGACAGGGCGGCCGGCTACACCTTC.

CDR3 loop: CASSLTGTGGFEQYF. The CDR3 DNA is TGTGCCAGCAGTTTGACAGGGACAGGGGGATTCGAGCAGTACTTC. This sequence joins TRBV27 and TRBJ2-7; the match to TRBD1 covers 11 bases. CDR1 is MNHEY, CDR2 SMNVEV, per germline (reference sequence). V dropped 3 bases and J dropped 6; count of bases not matched to a gene: 7. The CDR3 consists of 15 residues.

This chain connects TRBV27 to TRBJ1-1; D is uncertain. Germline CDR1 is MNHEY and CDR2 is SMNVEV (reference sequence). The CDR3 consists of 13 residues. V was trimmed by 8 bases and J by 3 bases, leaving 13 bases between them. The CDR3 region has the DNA TGTGCCAGCCGGGAGGGTTCCTACACTGAAGCTTTCTTT. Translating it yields CASREGSYTEAFF.

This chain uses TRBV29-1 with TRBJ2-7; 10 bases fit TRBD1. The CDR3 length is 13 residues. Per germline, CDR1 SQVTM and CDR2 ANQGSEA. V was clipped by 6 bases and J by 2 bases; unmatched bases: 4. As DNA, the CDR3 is TGCAGCGTCCGCGGACAGGGGGCCTACGAGCAGTACTTC. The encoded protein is CSVRGQGAYEQYF.

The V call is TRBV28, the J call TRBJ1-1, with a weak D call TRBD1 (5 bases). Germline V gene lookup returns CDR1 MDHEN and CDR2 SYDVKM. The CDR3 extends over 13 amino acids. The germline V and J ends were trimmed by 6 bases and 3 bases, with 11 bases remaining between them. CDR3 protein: CASRGPSYTEAFF. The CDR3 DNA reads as TGTGCCAGCAGGGGACCGTCTTACACTGAAGCTTTCTTT.

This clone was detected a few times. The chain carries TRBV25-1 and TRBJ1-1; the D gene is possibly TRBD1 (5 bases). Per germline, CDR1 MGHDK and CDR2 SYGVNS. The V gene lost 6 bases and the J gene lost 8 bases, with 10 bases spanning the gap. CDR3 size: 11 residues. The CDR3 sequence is CASRNSGEAFF. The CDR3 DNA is TGTGCCAGCAGGAATTCAGGGGAAGCTTTCTTT.

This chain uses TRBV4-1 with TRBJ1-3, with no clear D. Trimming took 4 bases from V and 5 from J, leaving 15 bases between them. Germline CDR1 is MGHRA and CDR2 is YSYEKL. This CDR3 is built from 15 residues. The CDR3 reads CASSPLGLTRNTIYF. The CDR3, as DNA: TGCGCCAGCAGCCCCTTGGGATTGACCCGAAACACCATATATTTT.